This TCR beta chain was retrieved from a study of blood T cell repertoires in COVID-19. Data came from immunoSEQ multiplex PCR; TCRdb stores just in-frame clones and leaves some out. The data contain under 300,000 clones, approximately 83% of them singletons. V was pared by 0 bases and J by 4 bases, with 9 bases of the junction left unmatched. This CDR3 has 18 amino acids. Germline V lookup: CDR1 LGHNA, CDR2 YNFKEQ. The sequence was collected from a woman aged 40 to 55 with acute COVID-19. V gene TRBV4-2 combines with J gene TRBJ2-3; 11 bases agree with TRBD2. The sample was PBMCs or T cells enriched from blood (not recorded which). The chain's CDR3 is CASSQDWVAGGPSDTQYF. CDR3 nucleotide sequence: TGTGCCAGCAGCCAAGATTGGGTAGCGGGAGGGCCTTCAGATACGCAGTATTTT.